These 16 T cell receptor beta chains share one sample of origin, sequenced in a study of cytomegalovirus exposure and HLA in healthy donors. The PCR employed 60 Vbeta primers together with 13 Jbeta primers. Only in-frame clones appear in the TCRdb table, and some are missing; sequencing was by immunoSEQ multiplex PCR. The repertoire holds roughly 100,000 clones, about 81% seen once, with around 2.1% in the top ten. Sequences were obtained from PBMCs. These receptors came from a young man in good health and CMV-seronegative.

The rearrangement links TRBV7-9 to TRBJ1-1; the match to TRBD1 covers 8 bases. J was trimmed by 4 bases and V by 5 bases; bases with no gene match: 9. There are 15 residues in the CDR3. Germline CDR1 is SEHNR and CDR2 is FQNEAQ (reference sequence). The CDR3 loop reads CASSPRTGSSTEAFF. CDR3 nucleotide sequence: TGTGCCAGCAGCCCCCGGACAGGGTCTAGCACTGAAGCTTTCTTT.

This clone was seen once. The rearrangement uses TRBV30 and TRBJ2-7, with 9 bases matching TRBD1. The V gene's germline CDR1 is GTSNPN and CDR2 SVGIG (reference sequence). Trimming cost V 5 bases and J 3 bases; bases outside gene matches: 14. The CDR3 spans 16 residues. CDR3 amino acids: CAWAKDRGSWGYEQYF. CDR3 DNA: TGTGCCTGGGCAAAGGACAGGGGAAGTTGGGGCTACGAGCAGTACTTC. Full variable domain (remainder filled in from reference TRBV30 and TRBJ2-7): SQTIHQWPATLVQPVGSPLSLECTVEGTSNPNLYWYRQAAGRGLQLLFYSVGIGQISSEVPQNLSASRPQDRQFILSSKKLLLSDSGFYLCAWAKDRGSWGYEQYFGPGTRLTVT.

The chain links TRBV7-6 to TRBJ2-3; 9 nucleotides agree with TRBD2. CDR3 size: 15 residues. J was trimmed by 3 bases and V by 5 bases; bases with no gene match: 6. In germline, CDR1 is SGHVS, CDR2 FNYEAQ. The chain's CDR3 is CASSVPGLATDTQYF. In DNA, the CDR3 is TGTGCCAGCAGCGTCCCGGGACTAGCAACAGATACGCAGTATTTT.

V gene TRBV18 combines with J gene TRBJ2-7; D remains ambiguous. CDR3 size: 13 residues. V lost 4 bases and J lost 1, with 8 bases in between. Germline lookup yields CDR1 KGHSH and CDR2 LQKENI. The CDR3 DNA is TGTGCCAGCTCACGGTCAGATTCCTACGAGCAGTACTTC. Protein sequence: CASSRSDSYEQYF. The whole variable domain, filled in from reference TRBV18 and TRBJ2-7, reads NAGVMQNPRHLVRRRGQEARLRCSPMKGHSHVYWYRQLPEEGLKFMVYLQKENIIDESGMPKERFSAEFPKEGPSILRIQQVVRGDSAAYFCASSRSDSYEQYFGPGTRLTVT.

The CDR3: CASSQDEADRPYGYTF. The CDR3 DNA reads as TGCGCCAGCAGCCAAGATGAGGCCGACCGCCCCTATGGCTACACCTTC. The chain uses TRBV4-3 and TRBJ1-2; D not resolved. The CDR3 is 16 residues long. Germline V gene sequence: CDR1 LGHNA, CDR2 YSLEER. The V end was cut by 0 bases, the J end by 4 bases, with 15 bases between.

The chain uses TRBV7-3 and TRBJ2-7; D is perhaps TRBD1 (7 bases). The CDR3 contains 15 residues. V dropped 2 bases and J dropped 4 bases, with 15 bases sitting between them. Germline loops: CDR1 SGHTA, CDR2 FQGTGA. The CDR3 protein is CASSLLGGGIYEQYF. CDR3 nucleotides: TGTGCCAGCAGCTTACTTGGAGGGGGCATTTACGAGCAGTACTTC.

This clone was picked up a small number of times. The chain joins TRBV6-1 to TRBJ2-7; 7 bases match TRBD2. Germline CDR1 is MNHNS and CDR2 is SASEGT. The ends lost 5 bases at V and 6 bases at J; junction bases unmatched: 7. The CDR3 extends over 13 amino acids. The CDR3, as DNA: TGTGCCAGCAGTTTGGGGGGGGGTAGCGAGCAGTACTTC. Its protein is CASSLGGGSEQYF.

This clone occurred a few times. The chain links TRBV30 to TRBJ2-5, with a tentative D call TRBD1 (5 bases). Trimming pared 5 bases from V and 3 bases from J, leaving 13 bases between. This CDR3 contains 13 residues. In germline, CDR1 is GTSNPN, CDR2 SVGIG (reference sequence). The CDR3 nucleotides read TGTGCCTGGGGGCAGGGATTGGAAGAGACCCAGTACTTC. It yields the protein CAWGQGLEETQYF.

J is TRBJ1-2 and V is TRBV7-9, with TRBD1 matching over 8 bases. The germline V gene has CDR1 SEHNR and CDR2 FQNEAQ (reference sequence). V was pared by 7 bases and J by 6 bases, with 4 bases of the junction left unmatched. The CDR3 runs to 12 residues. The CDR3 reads CASTRGQDGYTF. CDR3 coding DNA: TGTGCCAGCACACGGGGACAGGATGGCTACACCTTC.

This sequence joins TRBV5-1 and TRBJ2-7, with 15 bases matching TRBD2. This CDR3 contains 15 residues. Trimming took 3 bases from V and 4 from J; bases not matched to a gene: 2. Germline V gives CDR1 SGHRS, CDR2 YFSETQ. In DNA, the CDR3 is TGCGCCAGCAGCTGGACTAGCGGGAGGGTGTACGAGCAGTACTTC. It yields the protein CASSWTSGRVYEQYF.

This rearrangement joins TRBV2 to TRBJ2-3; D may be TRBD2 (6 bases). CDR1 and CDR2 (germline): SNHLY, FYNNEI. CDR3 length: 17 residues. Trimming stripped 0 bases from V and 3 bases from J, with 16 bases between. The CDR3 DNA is TGTGCCAGCAGTGAAGCAACGGCGGGGATGGGAACAGATACGCAGTATTTT. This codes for CASSEATAGMGTDTQYF.

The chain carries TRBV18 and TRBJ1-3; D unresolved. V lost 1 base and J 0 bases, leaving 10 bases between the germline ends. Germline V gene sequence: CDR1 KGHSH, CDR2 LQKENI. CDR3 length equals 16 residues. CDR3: CASSPREKSSGNTIYF. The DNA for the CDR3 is TGTGCCAGCTCACCACGGGAGAAGAGCTCTGGAAACACCATATATTTT. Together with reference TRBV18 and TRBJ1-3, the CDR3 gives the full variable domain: NAGVMQNPRHLVRRRGQEARLRCSPMKGHSHVYWYRQLPEEGLKFMVYLQKENIIDESGMPKERFSAEFPKEGPSILRIQQVVRGDSAAYFCASSPREKSSGNTIYFGEGSWLTVV.

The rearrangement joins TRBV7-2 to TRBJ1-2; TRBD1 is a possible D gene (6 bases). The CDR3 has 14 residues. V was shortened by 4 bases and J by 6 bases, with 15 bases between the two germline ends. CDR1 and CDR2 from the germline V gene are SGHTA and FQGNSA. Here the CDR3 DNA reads TGTGCCAGCAGCTACAGGGCCGCCAGAAATGGCTACACCTTC. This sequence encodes CASSYRAARNGYTF.

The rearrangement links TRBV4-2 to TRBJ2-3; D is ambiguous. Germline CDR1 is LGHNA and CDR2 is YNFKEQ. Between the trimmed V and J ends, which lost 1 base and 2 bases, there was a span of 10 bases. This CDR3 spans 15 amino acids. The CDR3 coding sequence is TGTGCCAGCAGCCAAGTGGGCCTGAACACAGATACGCAGTATTTT. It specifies CASSQVGLNTDTQYF.

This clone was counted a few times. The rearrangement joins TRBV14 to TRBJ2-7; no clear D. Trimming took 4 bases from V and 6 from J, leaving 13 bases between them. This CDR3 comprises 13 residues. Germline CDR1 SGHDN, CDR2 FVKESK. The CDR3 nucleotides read TGTGCCAGCAGCCCAGGATTCAGTTTCGAGCAGTACTTC. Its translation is CASSPGFSFEQYF.

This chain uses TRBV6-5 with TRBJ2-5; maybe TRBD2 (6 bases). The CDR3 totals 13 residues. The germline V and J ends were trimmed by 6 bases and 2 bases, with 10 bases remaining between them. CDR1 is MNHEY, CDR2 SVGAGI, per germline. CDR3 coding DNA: TGTGCCAGCAGGGCAGGGACTCAAGAGACCCAGTACTTC. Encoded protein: CASRAGTQETQYF.